These 12 T cell receptor beta chains were sequenced from one sample in a study of human T cells and chemical hapten exposure. A single record per CDR3 protein comes from TCRdb applying MiXCR to the 5' RACE reads. Of 110,000 or so distinct CDR3 sequences listed, approximately 20% are singletons. Researchers extracted total RNA from unfractionated whole blood. Every receptor here comes from a human donor in good health.

This clonotype was seen once. CDR3 residues: CATHLSGLAGTGELFF. The DNA of the CDR3 is TGTGCCACCCATTTGTCGGGACTAGCGGGAACCGGGGAGCTGTTTTTT. This sequence joins TRBV6-5 and TRBJ2-2, with TRBD2 matching over 13 bases. The CDR3 is 16 residues long. The V gene's germline CDR1 is MNHEY and CDR2 SVGAGI. V was pared by 10 bases and J by 5 bases, with 10 bases of the junction left unmatched.

In this sample, this clonotype turned up a few times. The genes are TRBV28 and TRBJ1-5; D remains unclear. The V end was cut by 5 bases, the J end by 3 bases, with 20 bases between. The V gene's germline CDR1 is MDHEN and CDR2 SYDVKM. This CDR3 is built from 17 residues. The CDR3 loop is CASSPVGVTRINQPQHF. Written as DNA, the CDR3 is TGTGCCAGCAGTCCAGTCGGTGTGACAAGGATCAATCAGCCCCAGCATTTT.

This sequence joins TRBV18 and TRBJ2-7; D not resolved. V lost 4 bases and J lost 2, with 9 bases in between. The germline gives CDR1 KGHSH, CDR2 LQKENI. CDR3 length: 13 amino acids. For the CDR3, the DNA is TGTGCCAGCTCACTAACAATGGCCTACGAGCAGTACTTC. Encoded protein: CASSLTMAYEQYF. The full variable domain, rest sourced from reference TRBV18 and TRBJ2-7, is NAGVMQNPRHLVRRRGQEARLRCSPMKGHSHVYWYRQLPEEGLKFMVYLQKENIIDESGMPKERFSAEFPKEGPSILRIQQVVRGDSAAYFCASSLTMAYEQYFGPGTRLTVT.

This clonotype was detected a few times. V gene TRBV10-3 combines with J gene TRBJ2-7; D not certain. Germline CDR1 reads ENHRY; CDR2 reads SYGVKD. This CDR3 has 11 residues. Trimming pared 2 bases from V and 7 bases from J, leaving 6 bases between. CDR3 DNA: TGTGCCATCAGTGAGCTAGGTGAGCAGTACTTC. Translated: CAISELGEQYF.

The genes are TRBV29-1 and TRBJ1-2, with a weak D call TRBD1 (5 bases). Germline V gene lookup returns CDR1 SQVTM and CDR2 ANQGSEA. The CDR3 runs to 14 residues. V lost 2 bases and J lost 6, with 16 bases in between. In nucleotides, the CDR3 is TGCAGCGTTGAAAGTGTGTTGGGGGAGGATGGCTACACCTTC. The encoded protein is CSVESVLGEDGYTF.

This clonotype was picked up a small number of times. The V gene is TRBV5-1, the J gene TRBJ2-2, with 7 bases aligning to TRBD2. Germline CDR1 reads SGHRS; CDR2 reads YFSETQ. This CDR3 region has 16 residues. Trimming took 4 bases from V and 5 from J; bases not matched to a gene: 11. DNA of the CDR3: TGCGCCAGCAGCCCGGGACTACCGACAACAACCGGGGAGCTGTTTTTT. It yields the protein CASSPGLPTTTGELFF.

V is TRBV3-1 and J is TRBJ1-2; 9 nucleotides agree with TRBD1. Trimming took 0 bases from V and 0 from J; bases not matched to a gene: 11. Germline V gene sequence: CDR1 LGHDT, CDR2 YNNKEL (reference sequence). This CDR3 is 19 amino acids long. The CDR3, as DNA: TGTGCCAGCAGCCAAGACACTTCGGGACAGGGCCCGGCTAACTATGGCTACACCTTC. It translates to CASSQDTSGQGPANYGYTF.

This chain links TRBV29-1 with TRBJ1-2; the D gene is possibly TRBD1 (5 bases). V gave up 6 bases and J gave up 1 base, with 15 bases separating them. CDR1 and CDR2 from the germline V gene are SQVTM and ANQGSEA. The CDR3 covers 14 residues. CDR3 residues: CSVAAGTHNYGYTF. DNA of the CDR3: TGCAGCGTCGCCGCAGGGACGCATAACTATGGCTACACCTTC. The complete variable domain, with remaining parts taken from reference TRBV29-1 and TRBJ1-2, reads SAVISQKPSRDICQRGTSLTIQCQVDSQVTMMFWYRQQPGQSLTLIATANQGSEATYESGFVIDKFPISRPNLTFSTLTVSNMSPEDSSIYLCSVAAGTHNYGYTFGSGTRLTVV.

The chain links TRBV6-1 to TRBJ2-2; D not certain. Germline lookup yields CDR1 MNHNS and CDR2 SASEGT. The CDR3 length is 14 residues. The V gene lost 4 bases and the J gene lost 1 base, with 7 bases spanning the gap. The CDR3 DNA reads as TGTGCCAGCAGTGGATCCCGGAACACCGGGGAGCTGTTTTTT. It codes for CASSGSRNTGELFF.

The V gene is TRBV20-1, the J gene TRBJ2-7, with D possibly matching TRBD1 (5 bases). Germline CDR1 is DFQATT and CDR2 is SNEGSKA (reference sequence). Trimming stripped 6 bases from V and 4 bases from J, with 10 bases between. The CDR3 consists of 11 residues. The CDR3 DNA is TGCAGTGCCCGCAACAGGTACGAGCAGTACTTC. It specifies CSARNRYEQYF.

About this clonotype itself: Compared with germline, one end of the junction differs, possibly owing to a read error. This sequence joins TRBV5-1 and TRBJ1-1, with TRBD1 identical over 11 bases. The CDR3 contains 16 residues. Germline loops: CDR1 SGHRS, CDR2 YFSETQ. In DNA, the CDR3 is TGTGCCAGCAGTCCTGGACAGGGGGCAGGGAACACTGAAGCTTTCTTT. Protein sequence: CASSPGQGAGNTEAFF.

J is TRBJ1-1 and V is TRBV2; tentative D call: TRBD1 (6 bases). The CDR3 sequence is 12 residues long. Per the germline V gene, CDR1 is SNHLY and CDR2 is FYNNEI. V was trimmed by 5 bases and J by 4 bases, leaving 8 bases between them. The chain's CDR3 is CASSTGTTEAFF. For the CDR3, the DNA is TGTGCCAGCAGTACAGGGACCACTGAAGCTTTCTTT.